This paragraph reports one T cell receptor beta chain. The sample originates from a study of blood T cells in healthy people across ages. With a J-beta primer mix and a sample-barcoded 5' primer, a second PCR ran about 7 to 12 cycles. TCRdb called the 5' RACE reads again in MiXCR, with one record for every CDR3 protein. The table records roughly 800,000 distinct CDR3 sequences, roughly 50% of them present only once. The CDR3 is 16 residues long. Trimming cost V 3 bases and J 0 bases; bases outside gene matches: 7. CDR1 KGHDR and CDR2 SFDVKD come from the germline V gene. The chain has TRBV24-1 and TRBJ2-7; 7 bases align to TRBD1. The source is a man of 80 years or more in good health. Sequencing used blood. The CDR3 region has the DNA TGTGCCACCAGTGATAGGACAGGTGGGGCCTCCTACGAGCAGTACTTC. Its protein is CATSDRTGGASYEQYF.